The clone carrying this TCR beta chain was recorded at least ten times. The V end lost 5 bases, the J end lost 7 bases, and 8 bases lay between the germline ends. The CDR3 is 11 residues long. TCRdb re-called the reads through MiXCR, storing one row per CDR3 protein. The table has fewer than 250,000 distinct CDR3 sequences, 22% seen once. The data derive from a study of T cell repertoires in cytomegalovirus infection. Sequenced sample: CD8+ T cells from PBMCs. The rearrangement joins TRBV12-3 or TRBV12-4 to TRBJ2-5, with a weak D call TRBD2 (5 bases). The source of this sequence is a human donor in good health (CMV status not recorded). Some clones in this sample may be carry-over from other donors' samples. The CDR3 DNA reads TGTGCCAGCAGTCACGAGGGGACCCAGTACTTC. Translated: CASSHEGTQYF.